This T cell receptor beta chain originates from a study of cytomegalovirus exposure and HLA in healthy donors. Study in general: Unique TCRs from HLA-typed donors, around 93 million of them, were held in an early data release.

This clone was picked up a small number of times. PCR involved 60 Vbeta and 13 Jbeta primers. Sequencing used immunoSEQ multiplex PCR; TCRdb keeps in-frame clones, though not all of them. The sample holds 82,000 or so clones, roughly 9.1% seen once. CDR3 length: 11 amino acids. Trimming took 3 bases from V and 7 from J, leaving 9 bases between them. The V gene's germline CDR1 is DFQATT and CDR2 SNEGSKA (reference sequence). All donors participated as healthy donors of bone marrow. This rearrangement joins TRBV20-1 to TRBJ1-2; perhaps TRBD1 as D (5 bases). This receptor was obtained from a man in his 60s in good health and CMV-seropositive. Source material: PBMCs. CDR3 nucleotides: TGCAGTGCTAGCCCCAGGGCTGGCTACACCTTC. It is translated as CSASPRAGYTF.